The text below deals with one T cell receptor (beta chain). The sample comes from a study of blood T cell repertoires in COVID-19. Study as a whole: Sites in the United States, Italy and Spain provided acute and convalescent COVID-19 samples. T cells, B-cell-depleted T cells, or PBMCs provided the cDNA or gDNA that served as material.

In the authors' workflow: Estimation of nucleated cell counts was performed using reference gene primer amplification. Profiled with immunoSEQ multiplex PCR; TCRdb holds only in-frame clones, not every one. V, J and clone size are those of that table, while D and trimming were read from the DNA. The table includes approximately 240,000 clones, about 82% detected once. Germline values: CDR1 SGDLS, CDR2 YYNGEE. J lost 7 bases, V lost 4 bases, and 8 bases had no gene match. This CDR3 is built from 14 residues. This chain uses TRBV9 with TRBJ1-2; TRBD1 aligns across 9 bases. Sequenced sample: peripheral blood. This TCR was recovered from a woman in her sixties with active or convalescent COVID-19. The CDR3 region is CASSSGQGTSGYTF. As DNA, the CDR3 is TGTGCCAGCAGCTCCGGACAGGGGACGAGTGGCTACACCTTC.